This TCR beta chain was obtained from a study of CD8+ T cells in alopecia areata. V lost 3 bases and J lost 0, with 8 bases in between. This CDR3 is built from 14 residues. From germline, CDR1 is MNHEY and CDR2 SMNVEV (reference sequence). Extraction of RNA preceded its reverse transcription into cDNA, which served as the sequencing template. Some clones are missing from TCRdb's copy, which holds only in-frame ones; the method was immunoSEQ multiplex PCR. The sample carries 200,000 or so clones, roughly 50% recorded once. This clone was detected a few times. The rearrangement uses TRBV27 and TRBJ1-2, with D possibly matching TRBD1 (5 bases). The source is a human donor in good health. The sample taken for sequencing was CD8+ T cells sorted from blood. CDR3 coding DNA: TGTGCCAGCAGTTTGACAGTAACTAACTATGGCTACACCTTC. This translates into CASSLTVTNYGYTF.